The table lists the clone carrying this T cell receptor (beta chain) with a few counts. Its target is unknown. PCR was performed using 60 Vbeta and 13 Jbeta primers. Libraries were prepared by immunoSEQ multiplex PCR; TCRdb keeps only in-frame clonotypes and omits some of them. The table includes approximately 160,000 clones, roughly 80% detected once. This entry comes from a study of cytomegalovirus exposure and HLA in healthy donors. Study-wide background: There were under 130 million unique TCR beta sequences, drawn from about 190 million T cells, in an earlier analysis.

The CDR3 sequence is 16 residues long. Looked up from germline, CDR1 is SGDLS and CDR2 is YYNGEE. V lost 5 bases to trimming and J lost 0 bases; unmatched junction nucleotides: 4. Findings and caveats of the study: DRB1 had the most TCR associations and HLA-C the fewest, a later analysis found, with rates varying by HLA locus.

The chain has TRBV9 and TRBJ2-1, with TRBD2 matching 11 bases. The origin of this receptor is a male donor in good health and CMV-seronegative. Sequencing input: PBMCs. The CDR3 DNA sequence: TGTGCCAGCAGTCCTACTAGCGGGAGCTCCTACAATGAGCAGTTCTTC. Encoded protein: CASSPTSGSSYNEQFF.